Shown below are 3 T cell receptor beta chains from a single sample sequenced in a study of blood T cell repertoires in COVID-19 (dated by TCRdb to 2018 to 2020). Preparation of the library involved the immunoSEQ multiplex PCR assay. TCRdb took this table from immuneACCESS and kept in-frame rearrangements with V and J called. Such tables lack part of the clones; where checked against another copy, unresolved V genes explain under half of the gap, and the rest is unexplained. The sample has about 60,000 clones on record, about 77% of them singletons. The top ten constitute about 25% of the sample. Sequencing was done on a sample of peripheral blood. Source of these receptors: a human donor in a cohort sampled during active COVID-19.

The J gene is TRBJ2-3, the V gene TRBV9; D is perhaps TRBD1 (6 bases). Germline V CDR1 and CDR2: SGDLS, YYNGEE. Trimming left V 2 bases short and J 4 bases short, with 14 bases between. The CDR3 sequence is 15 residues long. CDR3 bases: TGTGCCAGCAGCGTCGGGACAATCCCATCAGATACGCAGTATTTT. The encoded protein is CASSVGTIPSDTQYF. The entire variable domain, with the rest obtained from reference TRBV9 and TRBJ2-3, is as follows: DSGVTQTPKHLITATGQRVTLRCSPRSGDLSVYWYQQSLDQGLQFLIQYYNGEERAKGNILERFSAQQFPDLHSELNLSSLELGDSALYFCASSVGTIPSDTQYFGPGTRLTVL.

In its sample, this clone was seen once. The chain is built from TRBV3-1 (or the pseudogene TRBV3-2) and TRBJ1-2; D perhaps matches TRBD1 (6 bases). Trimming removed 4 bases from V and 5 bases from J, with 20 bases in between. The CDR3 loop spans 16 amino acids. Germline values: CDR1 LGHDT, CDR2 YNNKEL (reference sequence). The CDR3 sequence is CASSPRSGGSAYGYTF. In DNA, the CDR3 is TGTGCCAGCAGCCCCCGTTCTGGGGGCTCTGCTTATGGCTACACCTTC.

The table lists this clone with a count of one. V and J are TRBV18 and TRBJ1-2; 9 nucleotides line up with TRBD1. This CDR3 spans 13 amino acids. The J segment lost 3 bases and the V segment lost 4 bases, leaving 0 bases of the junction unmatched. Germline CDR1 is KGHSH and CDR2 is LQKENI. For the CDR3, the DNA is TGTGCCAGCTCACGGGACAGGGACTATGGCTACACCTTC. Translation: CASSRDRDYGYTF. Variable domain in full (rest from reference TRBV18 and TRBJ1-2): NAGVMQNPRHLVRRRGQEARLRCSPMKGHSHVYWYRQLPEEGLKFMVYLQKENIIDESGMPKERFSAEFPKEGPSILRIQQVVRGDSAAYFCASSRDRDYGYTFGSGTRLTVV.